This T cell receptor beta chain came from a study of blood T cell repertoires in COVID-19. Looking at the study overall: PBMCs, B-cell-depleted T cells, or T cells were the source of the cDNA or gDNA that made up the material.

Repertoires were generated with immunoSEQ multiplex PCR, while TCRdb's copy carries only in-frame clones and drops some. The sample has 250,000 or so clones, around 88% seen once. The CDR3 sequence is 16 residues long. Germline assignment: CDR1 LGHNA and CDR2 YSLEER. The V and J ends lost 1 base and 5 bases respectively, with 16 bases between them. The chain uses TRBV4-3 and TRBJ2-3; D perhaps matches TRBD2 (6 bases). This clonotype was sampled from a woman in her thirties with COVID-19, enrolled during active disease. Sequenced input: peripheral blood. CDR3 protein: CASSQAWREMLDTQYF. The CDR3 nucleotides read TGCGCCAGCAGCCAAGCATGGCGGGAAATGCTAGATACGCAGTATTTT.